This TCR beta chain was obtained from a study of cytomegalovirus exposure and HLA in healthy donors. As for the study in general: One earlier analysis, a look at 150 million to 200 million T cells, found about 110 million unique TCR beta sequences.

PCR employed 60 Vbeta and 13 Jbeta primers. Measured with immunoSEQ multiplex PCR; TCRdb has only the in-frame clones, and not every one. The sample includes about 180,000 clones, about 80% of them seen just once. Germline V gene sequence: CDR1 SGHRS, CDR2 YFSETQ. There are 16 residues in the CDR3. The V end lost 1 base, the J end lost 0 bases, and 11 bases lay between the germline ends. About this clone itself: Antigen: not known.

Study-level findings and limits: The study labeled roughly 160 TCR beta chains cytomegalovirus-associated.

The sample was PBMCs. The chain has TRBV5-1 and TRBJ2-1, with D tentatively TRBD2 (6 bases). The sequence was obtained from a woman in her 30s in good health and CMV-seronegative. The CDR3 loop reads CASSLWGESSYNEQFF. The CDR3 coding sequence is TGCGCCAGCAGCTTGTGGGGGGAAAGCTCCTACAATGAGCAGTTCTTC.